This is a list of T cell receptor beta chains from one sample in a study of T cell repertoires in cytomegalovirus infection. Each CDR3 protein is one row after TCRdb ran MiXCR on the reads. The data contain more than 140,000 distinct CDR3 sequences, approximately 5.9% of them singletons. The sample comprised PBMCs. The receptors here all came from a human donor in good health (CMV status not recorded). Some clones in this sample may be carry-over from other donors' samples. Both conserved end residues are trimmed from each CDR3. The order of the fields is J gene, clone size, V gene, CDR3 protein. Rows give clone size only sometimes, using once, few, many, or a class for an expanded clone.

j_gene: TRBJ1-5
abundance: few
v_gene: TRBV20-1
CDR3aa: SATNRGTQPQH

j_gene: TRBJ1-1
abundance: few
v_gene: TRBV29-1
CDR3aa: SVLSRERLNTEAF

j_gene: TRBJ2-1
abundance: few
v_gene: TRBV19
CDR3aa: ASTNQGNEQF

j_gene: TRBJ2-1
abundance: -
v_gene: TRBV7-9
CDR3aa: ASSFPTGGGGSSYNEQF

j_gene: TRBJ1-1
abundance: many
v_gene: TRBV15
CDR3aa: ATSRVERNTEAF

j_gene: TRBJ2-3
abundance: many
v_gene: TRBV7-2
CDR3aa: ASSSDSAVSTDTQY

j_gene: TRBJ2-3
abundance: many
v_gene: TRBV7-9
CDR3aa: ASRTSGEHTQY

j_gene: TRBJ2-7
abundance: -
v_gene: TRBV2
CDR3aa: ASRTGPYEQY

j_gene: TRBJ2-3
abundance: many
v_gene: TRBV7-2
CDR3aa: ASRHSTDTQY

j_gene: TRBJ2-3
abundance: many
v_gene: TRBV11-2
CDR3aa: ASSWTGTSTDTQY

j_gene: TRBJ2-1
abundance: many
v_gene: TRBV6-6
CDR3aa: ASSLTGRRGNEQF

j_gene: TRBJ2-1
abundance: many
v_gene: TRBV10-3
CDR3aa: AISITSGYYNEQF

j_gene: TRBJ2-5
abundance: -
v_gene: TRBV28
CDR3aa: ASRKGGRETQY

j_gene: TRBJ1-6
abundance: many
v_gene: TRBV7-2
CDR3aa: ASSVRTGAFGSPLH

j_gene: TRBJ1-1
abundance: many
v_gene: TRBV7-2
CDR3aa: ASSFRRAETEAF

j_gene: TRBJ2-1
abundance: -
v_gene: TRBV20-1
CDR3aa: SARELKVEQF

j_gene: TRBJ1-2
abundance: many
v_gene: TRBV6-5
CDR3aa: ASSYSGGPSSGYT

j_gene: TRBJ2-5
abundance: many
v_gene: TRBV7-2
CDR3aa: ASSLGGGAQETQY

j_gene: TRBJ2-7
abundance: many
v_gene: TRBV6-1
CDR3aa: ASSTGRTYEQY

j_gene: TRBJ1-5
abundance: -
v_gene: TRBV28
CDR3aa: ASSRRQGGSGNQPQH

j_gene: TRBJ1-6
abundance: few
v_gene: TRBV7-9
CDR3aa: ASSPRDRALSPLH

j_gene: TRBJ1-2
abundance: few
v_gene: TRBV20-1
CDR3aa: SASFGELYGYT

j_gene: TRBJ2-6
abundance: many
v_gene: TRBV2
CDR3aa: ASIDRRDRDTGANVLT

j_gene: TRBJ1-1
abundance: many
v_gene: TRBV7-2
CDR3aa: ASSLGRGQGARSEAF

j_gene: TRBJ1-5
abundance: many
v_gene: TRBV7-2
CDR3aa: ASSIVRGNQPQH

j_gene: TRBJ2-1
abundance: few
v_gene: TRBV6-8
CDR3aa: ASSPTGTEGSEQF

j_gene: TRBJ1-4
abundance: many
v_gene: TRBV12-3/TRBV12-4
CDR3aa: ASSPTGETNEKLF

j_gene: TRBJ2-1
abundance: -
v_gene: TRBV29-1
CDR3aa: SVEESGEDEQF

j_gene: TRBJ2-5
abundance: many
v_gene: TRBV24-1
CDR3aa: ATSDPTGQETQY

j_gene: TRBJ2-1
abundance: many
v_gene: TRBV7-9
CDR3aa: ASSALAGGHNEQF

j_gene: TRBJ1-1
abundance: -
v_gene: TRBV7-2
CDR3aa: ASSLIGLGANTEAF

j_gene: TRBJ1-2
abundance: medium-sized
v_gene: TRBV7-6
CDR3aa: ASSLFAGATYGYT

j_gene: TRBJ1-2
abundance: many
v_gene: TRBV7-8
CDR3aa: ASSPNRGGQGNGYT

j_gene: TRBJ1-1
abundance: many
v_gene: TRBV28
CDR3aa: ASSDRVTEAF

j_gene: TRBJ1-4
abundance: many
v_gene: TRBV6-2/TRBV6-3
CDR3aa: ASSRAGTGAEKLF

j_gene: TRBJ2-7
abundance: -
v_gene: TRBV19
CDR3aa: ASSLGGTGVYEQY

j_gene: TRBJ2-7
abundance: many
v_gene: TRBV28
CDR3aa: ASSSPWGGVEQY

j_gene: TRBJ2-3
abundance: many
v_gene: TRBV7-2
CDR3aa: ASSLTSGGADTQY

j_gene: TRBJ2-1
abundance: -
v_gene: TRBV5-6
CDR3aa: ASSLPGAGRDEQF

j_gene: TRBJ1-2
abundance: many
v_gene: TRBV5-1
CDR3aa: ASSRQGEEEGYT

j_gene: TRBJ1-1
abundance: many
v_gene: TRBV20-1
CDR3aa: SARGYTEAF

j_gene: TRBJ2-3
abundance: many
v_gene: TRBV7-2
CDR3aa: ASSLGLGDADTQY

j_gene: TRBJ1-1
abundance: many
v_gene: TRBV12-3/TRBV12-4
CDR3aa: ASGYPGARVAF

j_gene: TRBJ2-2
abundance: many
v_gene: TRBV7-2
CDR3aa: ASSSISGGGTGELF

j_gene: TRBJ2-2
abundance: many
v_gene: TRBV12-3/TRBV12-4
CDR3aa: ASADRVNTGELF

j_gene: TRBJ2-1
abundance: many
v_gene: TRBV12-3/TRBV12-4
CDR3aa: ASSPPGPLYNEQF